This entry lists 30 T cell receptor beta chains sequenced from one sample in a study of siplizumab effects on memory and regulatory T cells. TCRdb's table, derived via immunoSEQ multiplex PCR, lists solely in-frame clones and lacks some. The table includes about 75,000 clones, around 93% detected once. Material: CD8+ T cells sorted from blood. The receptors were gathered from a human donor in good health.

The V and J genes are TRBV15 and TRBJ1-4; 8 bases map to TRBD1. Looked up from germline, CDR1 is LNHNV and CDR2 is YYDKDF (reference sequence). CDR3 length: 15 amino acids. The J segment lost 7 bases and the V segment lost 0 bases, leaving 4 bases of the junction unmatched. The CDR3 loop is CATSRDQGAGEKLFF. In DNA form, the CDR3 reads TGTGCCACCAGCAGAGATCAGGGGGCTGGTGAAAAACTGTTTTTT. The variable domain in full, with the rest retrieved from reference TRBV15 and TRBJ1-4, is DAMVIQNPRYQVTQFGKPVTLSCSQTLNHNVMYWYQQKSSQAPKLLFHYYDKDFNNEADTPDNFQSRRPNTSFCFLDIRSPGLGDTAMYLCATSRDQGAGEKLFFGSGTQLSVL.

This chain uses TRBV2 with TRBJ1-1, with TRBD1 matching 11 bases. The junction had 9 bases not matched to a gene; V was cut back by 4 bases and J by 5 bases. The CDR3 has 16 residues. The germline gives CDR1 SNHLY, CDR2 FYNNEI. In DNA form, the CDR3 reads TGTGCCAGCAGTGGGTATGAAGGACAGGGGGCTACTGAAGCTTTCTTT. It encodes CASSGYEGQGATEAFF. Full variable domain (remainder filled in from reference TRBV2 and TRBJ1-1): EPEVTQTPSHQVTQMGQEVILRCVPISNHLYFYWYRQILGQKVEFLVSFYNNEISEKSEIFDDQFSVERPDGSNFTLKIRSTKLEDSAMYFCASSGYEGQGATEAFFGQGTRLTVV.

The V gene is TRBV4-2, the J gene TRBJ1-2; D is uncertain. The CDR3 runs 15 residues. Trimming shortened V by 0 bases and J by 3 bases, and 11 bases separated the two germline ends. CDR1 is LGHNA, CDR2 YNFKEQ, per germline. CDR3 sequence (DNA): TGTGCCAGCAGCCAAGATTTGGGGAGTCACTATGGCTACACCTTC. This translates into CASSQDLGSHYGYTF.

This clone was picked up a small number of times. The rearrangement links TRBV14 to TRBJ1-6; D gene unclear. Germline values: CDR1 SGHDN, CDR2 FVKESK. The germline V and J ends were trimmed by 0 bases and 14 bases, with 23 bases remaining between them. The CDR3 runs to 17 residues. The DNA for the CDR3 is TGTGCCAGCAGCCAAGATGGACGGGAAGTCGGATTCTTATCCCTCCACTTT. As protein: CASSQDGREVGFLSLHF.

The rearrangement uses TRBV5-4 and TRBJ1-2; possibly TRBD1 for D (5 bases). The CDR3 covers 14 residues. Trimming stripped 0 bases from V and 7 bases from J, with 13 bases between. CDR1 is SGHNT and CDR2 is YYREEE in the germline V gene (reference sequence). The CDR3 loop reads CASSLEQGGSGYTF. The DNA for the CDR3 is TGTGCCAGCAGCTTGGAGCAGGGCGGGTCTGGCTACACCTTC.

The V gene is TRBV19, the J gene TRBJ1-6; D call uncertain. Trimming cost V 2 bases and J 5 bases, with 1 base left between them. Germline CDR1 reads LNHDA; CDR2 reads SQIVND (reference sequence). The CDR3 is 12 amino acids. CDR3 nucleotide sequence: TGTGCCAGTAGTATAAATAATTCACCCCTCCACTTT. This sequence encodes CASSINNSPLHF.

CDR3 bases: TGCGCCAGCAGCTTGGAAGGTCCCGCCGGGACAGGGATTTACCAAGGCTCCTACAATGAGCAGTTCTTC. Protein sequence: CASSLEGPAGTGIYQGSYNEQFF. V and J are TRBV5-1 and TRBJ2-1; 9 bases are shared with TRBD1. V lost 0 bases and J lost 0; bases outside the gene matches: 22. CDR1 and CDR2 (germline): SGHRS, YFSETQ. This CDR3 has 23 amino acids.

The rearrangement joins TRBV12-5 to TRBJ2-1; 9 bases are shared with TRBD1. Germline CDR1 LGHNT, CDR2 FRNRAP. The junction had 18 bases not matched to a gene; V was cut back by 6 bases and J by 0 bases. The CDR3 is 20 residues long. In nucleotides, the CDR3 is TGTGCTAGTGGACCCCCGACCGGGACAGGGCGTTCTTCCTCCTACAATGAGCAGTTCTTC. As protein: CASGPPTGTGRSSSYNEQFF.

The CDR3 sequence: CASSVGPEQGTDTQYF. DNA of the CDR3: TGTGCCAGCAGCGTAGGCCCCGAACAAGGGACAGATACGCAGTATTTT. The chain is built from TRBV9 and TRBJ2-3; D ambiguous. V was cut by 0 bases and J by 3 bases, with 14 bases left in between. CDR1 is SGDLS, CDR2 YYNGEE, per germline. The CDR3 loop spans 16 amino acids. The full variable domain, completed using reference TRBV9 and TRBJ2-3, is DSGVTQTPKHLITATGQRVTLRCSPRSGDLSVYWYQQSLDQGLQFLIQYYNGEERAKGNILERFSAQQFPDLHSELNLSSLELGDSALYFCASSVGPEQGTDTQYFGPGTRLTVL.

This sequence joins TRBV19 and TRBJ1-1; D remains ambiguous. Deletions cut 2 bases from V and 0 bases from J, with 7 bases between. This CDR3 is built from 14 residues. In germline, CDR1 is LNHDA, CDR2 SQIVND (reference sequence). This chain's CDR3 is CASSIHVMNTEAFF. CDR3 coding DNA: TGTGCCAGTAGTATACACGTCATGAACACTGAAGCTTTCTTT.

This chain links TRBV2 with TRBJ2-7; 11 positions agree with TRBD2. J lost 5 bases, V lost 5 bases, and 20 bases had no gene match. The germline V gene encodes CDR1 SNHLY and CDR2 FYNNEI. The CDR3 covers 19 residues. CDR3 DNA sequence: TGTGCCAGCAGTAACTCTTATGGACTAGCGGGCCTTGTAGTCCACGAGCAGTACTTC. Translated, it gives CASSNSYGLAGLVVHEQYF.

The V gene is TRBV10-3, the J gene TRBJ2-7, with 7 bases that match TRBD2. This CDR3 is 14 amino acids long. The trim removed 4 bases at V and 4 bases at J, leaving 7 bases unmatched. Looked up from germline, CDR1 is ENHRY and CDR2 is SYGVKD. This CDR3 is CAISVEVAGYEQYF. The CDR3 nucleotides are TGTGCCATCAGTGTCGAGGTAGCGGGTTACGAGCAGTACTTC.

The gene calls are TRBV14 and TRBJ2-7, with D perhaps matching TRBD1 (6 bases). Germline-derived CDR1 and CDR2 are SGHDN and FVKESK. The length of the CDR3 is 13 residues. The V end lost 8 bases, the J end lost 3 bases, and 14 bases lay between the germline ends. This CDR3 is CASSRTDNYEQYF. The CDR3 DNA reads TGTGCCAGCTCGAGGACAGACAACTACGAGCAGTACTTC.

The V gene is TRBV9, the J gene TRBJ2-3, with D possibly TRBD1 on 6 matching bases. Germline CDR1 SGDLS, CDR2 YYNGEE. Trimming took 4 bases from V and 0 from J, leaving 12 bases between them. The CDR3 consists of 15 residues. CDR3: CASSYGQFSTDTQYF. CDR3 sequence (DNA): TGTGCCAGCAGCTACGGACAGTTTAGCACAGATACGCAGTATTTT.

V gene TRBV21-1 combines with J gene TRBJ1-4. TRBV21-1 is a pseudogene. This CDR3 is built from 15 residues. The CDR3 loop reads CASSTRLATNEKLFF. CDR3 in DNA: TGTGCCAGCAGCACCCGCCTTGCAACTAATGAAAAACTGTTTTTT.

The V call is TRBV7-9, the J call TRBJ2-7; D remains ambiguous. Deletions cut 6 bases from V and 3 bases from J, with 9 bases between. The length of the CDR3 is 12 residues. Looked up from germline, CDR1 is SEHNR and CDR2 is FQNEAQ (reference sequence). Written as DNA, the CDR3 is TGTGCCAGCAGGGACGGCGGCTACGAGCAGTACTTC. Translated, it gives CASRDGGYEQYF. Drawing the rest from reference TRBV7-9 and TRBJ2-7, the complete variable domain is DTGVSQNPRHKITKRGQNVTFRCDPISEHNRLYWYRQTLGQGPEFLTYFQNEAQLEKSRLLSDRFSAERPKGSFSTLEIQRTEQGDSAMYLCASRDGGYEQYFGPGTRLTVT.

The V and J genes are TRBV11-2 and TRBJ2-7; D unresolved. The CDR3 consists of 14 residues. V lost 1 base, J lost 0 bases, and 7 bases lay in between. Germline CDR1 SGHAT, CDR2 FQNNGV. The CDR3 is CASSLAGGSYEQYF. CDR3 DNA: TGTGCCAGCAGCTTAGCCGGCGGCTCCTACGAGCAGTACTTC.

The rearrangement joins TRBV28 to TRBJ2-1; 9 positions match TRBD1. V dropped 3 bases and J dropped 6; count of bases not matched to a gene: 6. The CDR3 covers 15 residues. Germline assignment: CDR1 MDHEN and CDR2 SYDVKM. CDR3 DNA: TGTGCCAGCAGTTTCGGGACAGGGCCCTCCAATGAGCAGTTCTTC. It specifies CASSFGTGPSNEQFF. The complete variable domain, with remaining parts taken from reference TRBV28 and TRBJ2-1, reads DVKVTQSSRYLVKRTGEKVFLECVQDMDHENMFWYRQDPGLGLRLIYFSYDVKMKEKGDIPEGYSVSREKKERFSLILESASTNQTSMYLCASSFGTGPSNEQFFGPGTRLTVL.

This clone was seen only once. The gene calls are TRBV30 and TRBJ2-1, with TRBD2 matching over 7 bases. The CDR3 contains 14 residues. Germline loops: CDR1 GTSNPN, CDR2 SVGIG (reference sequence). Losses at the gene ends were 2 bases for V and 1 base for J; bases not matched to a gene: 2. The CDR3, as DNA: TGTGCCTGGAGTAGCGGGGAATCCTACAATGAGCAGTTCTTC. It yields the protein CAWSSGESYNEQFF.

The CDR3 DNA follows: TGCAGCCCCCGGGGGGAGGAGACCCAGTACTTC. Protein product: CSPRGEETQYF. The chain joins TRBV29-1 to TRBJ2-5, with 7 bases aligning to TRBD2. After removal of 8 bases from V and 5 bases from J, the junction contained 5 bases not matched to a gene. CDR1 and CDR2 from the germline V gene are SQVTM and ANQGSEA. The CDR3 sequence is 11 residues long. Filled out from reference TRBV29-1 and TRBJ2-5, the complete variable domain reads SAVISQKPSRDICQRGTSLTIQCQVDSQVTMMFWYRQQPGQSLTLIATANQGSEATYESGFVIDKFPISRPNLTFSTLTVSNMSPEDSSIYLCSPRGEETQYFGPGTRLLVL.

CDR3 loop: CASSGRDRGTFNYGYTF. The CDR3 DNA reads TGTGCCAGCAGCGGACGGGACAGGGGCACCTTTAACTATGGCTACACCTTC. The chain recombines TRBV9 with TRBJ1-2, with 10 bases aligning to TRBD1. CDR1 SGDLS and CDR2 YYNGEE come from the germline V gene. This CDR3 region has 17 residues. V trimming: 3 bases; J trimming: 1 base; junction bases outside the gene matches: 9.

The J gene is TRBJ2-2, the V gene TRBV6-5; D is perhaps TRBD2 (5 bases). The V gene lost 5 bases and the J gene lost 7 bases, with 11 bases spanning the gap. The CDR3 totals 13 residues. Germline values: CDR1 MNHEY, CDR2 SVGAGI. The CDR3 DNA sequence: TGTGCCAGCAGTACCGTGGAGGTCGGGGAGCTGTTTTTT. This translates into CASSTVEVGELFF.

The chain is built from TRBV21-1 and TRBJ1-1; TRBD1 reflects the table's D call only, with no check against the DNA. TRBV21-1 is designated a pseudogene. The CDR3 loop spans 17 amino acids. In nucleotides, the CDR3 is TGTGCCAGCAGCCCTGAGAGGGACAGGGGGGAGAACACTGAAGCTTTCTTT. Protein sequence: CASSPERDRGENTEAFF.

The chain is built from TRBV7-3 and TRBJ2-2; possible D gene TRBD1, 5 bases. The CDR3 is 15 residues long. Germline-derived CDR1 and CDR2 are SGHTA and FQGTGA. Trimming removed 1 base at V and 6 bases at J, with 12 bases between. CDR3 DNA sequence: TGTGCCAGCAGCTTAAACCCAGGGATTGCCGGGGAGCTGTTTTTT. Protein: CASSLNPGIAGELFF.

The chain links TRBV10-3 to TRBJ1-2, with D maybe TRBD1 (5 bases). Between the trimmed V and J ends, which lost 7 bases and 5 bases, there was a span of 23 bases. The CDR3 loop spans 16 amino acids. Germline V gene sequence: CDR1 ENHRY, CDR2 SYGVKD. The CDR3 loop reads CAITAPDTGATYGYTF. In DNA, the CDR3 is TGTGCCATCACGGCCCCGGACACGGGCGCCACTTATGGCTACACCTTC.

This chain connects TRBV13 to TRBJ2-7; 9 bases fit TRBD1. Germline trimming cut 5 bases from V and 2 bases from J; bases unmatched to any gene: 10. CDR3 length equals 16 residues. Germline V CDR1 and CDR2: PRHDT, FYEKMQ (reference sequence). The CDR3 DNA reads TGTGCCAGCAGCGTCAACCAGGGACAGGGAGCCTACGAGCAGTACTTC. Translation: CASSVNQGQGAYEQYF.

V is TRBV5-5 and J is TRBJ2-7; either TRBD1 or TRBD2 may supply D (5 bases each). The CDR3 loop spans 14 amino acids. Trimming stripped 0 bases from V and 5 bases from J, with 12 bases between. Germline CDR1 reads SGHKS; CDR2 reads YYEKEE (reference sequence). The CDR3 region has the DNA TGTGCCAGCAGCTTGGTCATAGAGGGGCACGAGCAGTACTTC. Its translation is CASSLVIEGHEQYF.

The chain links TRBV18 to TRBJ2-5; D is ambiguous. Trimming took off 1 base at V and 5 bases at J, with 8 bases between the two ends. Germline-derived CDR1 and CDR2 are KGHSH and LQKENI. This CDR3 has 13 residues. CDR3 protein: CASSPRYEETQYF. The CDR3 nucleotides are TGTGCCAGCTCACCACGCTATGAGGAGACCCAGTACTTC.

This chain uses TRBV4-3 with TRBJ2-7; D is undetermined. Deletions cut 1 base from V and 2 bases from J, with 9 bases between. There are 14 residues in the CDR3. Germline-derived CDR1 and CDR2 are LGHNA and YSLEER. The CDR3 region is CASSQGQAAYEQYF. CDR3 DNA: TGCGCCAGCAGCCAAGGCCAGGCCGCCTACGAGCAGTACTTC.

The gene calls are TRBV4-1 and TRBJ1-6; D is unclear. The CDR3 loop spans 14 amino acids. Germline V gives CDR1 MGHRA, CDR2 YSYEKL. The V end was cut by 3 bases, the J end by 16 bases, with 19 bases between. This CDR3 is CASSHSAGQAGLHF. CDR3 nucleotides: TGCGCCAGCAGCCACTCGGCCGGGCAGGCAGGTCTCCACTTT.